These 8 T cell receptor beta chains were all obtained from the same sample, sequenced in a study of neurological immune-mediated disorders. TCRdb ran MiXCR on the 5' RACE reads and lists one entry per CDR3 protein. The sample records some 22,000 distinct CDR3 sequences, 13% being singletons. Time point indicated: technical triplicate 1. Input material: CD4+ T cells from blood. Source of these receptors: a female donor with HTLV-1-associated myelopathy (HAM/TSP).

Many counts were recorded for this clonotype. This chain joins TRBV20-1 and TRBJ2-3; D remains unclear. CDR1 is DFQATT and CDR2 is SNEGSKA in the germline V gene (reference sequence). CDR3 size: 14 residues. Trimming removed 0 bases at V and 0 bases at J, with 7 bases between. CDR3 nucleotides: TGCAGTGCTAGAGATTATTTCAGCACAGATACGCAGTATTTT. This gives the protein CSARDYFSTDTQYF.

This clonotype was detected ten times or more. The V gene is TRBV12-3 or TRBV12-4, the J gene TRBJ2-7; 9 bases map to TRBD1. The CDR3 loop spans 15 amino acids. The trim removed 5 bases at V and 3 bases at J, leaving 8 bases unmatched. The CDR3 region has the DNA TGTGCCAGCAGTCCCACCGGGACAGGGCTCTACGAGCAGTACTTC. Translating gives CASSPTGTGLYEQYF.

The rearrangement uses TRBV5-1 and TRBJ2-3; 10 positions match TRBD2. Germline assignment: CDR1 SGHRS and CDR2 YFSETQ. This CDR3 region has 17 residues. V shed 4 bases and J 1 base; nucleotides not matched to a gene: 9. CDR3 sequence (DNA): TGCGCCAGCAGCCCCAGCGGGGGGGGCAAAGGCACAGATACGCAGTATTTT. It specifies CASSPSGGGKGTDTQYF.

A note on this clonotype: The CDR3 ends on some other residue instead of the conserved phenylalanine or tryptophan, so this is likely a read error. V usage is TRBV20-1 and J usage is TRBJ2-2, with D perhaps TRBD1 (5 bases). Looked up from germline, CDR1 is DFQATT and CDR2 is SNEGSKA (reference sequence). V was trimmed by 6 bases and J by 5 bases, leaving 13 bases between them. The CDR3 totals 13 residues. This chain's CDR3 is CSAPKTATGELFV. The CDR3 nucleotides are TGCAGTGCCCCAAAGACAGCGACCGGGGAGCTGTTTGTT.

By share of the sample, this clonotype is medium-sized. V usage is TRBV2 and J usage is TRBJ1-5, with D tentatively TRBD1 (5 bases). V lost 1 base and J lost 11, with 15 bases in between. Germline V CDR1 and CDR2: SNHLY, FYNNEI. The CDR3 length is 14 residues. CDR3 nucleotide sequence: TGTGCCAGCAGTGAAGATTATCGGGGGACGTCCCAGCATTTT. Translating it yields CASSEDYRGTSQHF.

Points on this clonotype: Since no conserved phenylalanine or tryptophan closes the CDR3, a read error is the likely cause. In nucleotides, the CDR3 is TGTGCCATCAGAAACGACAGGGAGGCCTATGGCTACACCGTC. This gives the protein CAIRNDREAYGYTV. The chain links TRBV10-3 to TRBJ1-2; 7 bases match TRBD1. V shed 6 bases, J shed 4 bases, and the junction held 8 bases outside the gene matches. This CDR3 has 14 residues. The germline V gene has CDR1 ENHRY and CDR2 SYGVKD.

The table lists this clonotype with many counts. The gene calls are TRBV24-1 and TRBJ2-3, with a weak D call TRBD2 (5 bases). Trimming shortened V by 7 bases and J by 0 bases, and 16 bases separated the two germline ends. The CDR3 has 16 amino acids. Germline V gene sequence: CDR1 KGHDR, CDR2 SFDVKD. DNA for the CDR3: TGTGCCACCAGCGCTCCCTTCCGGGATAGCACAGATACGCAGTATTTT. Residues: CATSAPFRDSTDTQYF.

This clonotype was found many times. J is TRBJ2-3 and V is TRBV7-3; D is perhaps TRBD2 (6 bases). There are 14 residues in the CDR3. Trimming stripped 6 bases from V and 6 bases from J, with 16 bases between. From germline, CDR1 is SGHTA and CDR2 FQGTGA. CDR3 in DNA: TGTGCCAGCAGTGGCGGGACCTCAAGGGATACGCAGTATTTT. Its protein product is CASSGGTSRDTQYF.